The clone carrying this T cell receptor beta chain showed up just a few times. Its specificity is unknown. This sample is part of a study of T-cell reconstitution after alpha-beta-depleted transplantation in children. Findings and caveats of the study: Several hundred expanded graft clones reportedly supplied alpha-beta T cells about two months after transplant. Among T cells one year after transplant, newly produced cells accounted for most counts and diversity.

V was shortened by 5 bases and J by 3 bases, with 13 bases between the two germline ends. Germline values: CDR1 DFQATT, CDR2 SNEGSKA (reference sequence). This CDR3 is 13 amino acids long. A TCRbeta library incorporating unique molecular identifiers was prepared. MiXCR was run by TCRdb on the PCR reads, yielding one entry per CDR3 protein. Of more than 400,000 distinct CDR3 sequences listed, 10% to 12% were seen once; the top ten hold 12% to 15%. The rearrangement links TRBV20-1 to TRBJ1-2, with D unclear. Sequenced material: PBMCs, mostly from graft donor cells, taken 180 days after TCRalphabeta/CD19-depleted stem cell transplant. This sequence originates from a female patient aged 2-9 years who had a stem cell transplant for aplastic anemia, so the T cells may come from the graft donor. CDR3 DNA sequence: TGCAGTGCTCGCACCGGTGTGTACTATGGCTACACCTTC. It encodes CSARTGVYYGYTF.